This TCR beta chain was obtained from a study of OX40 agonist ivuxolimab in advanced cancers. V shed 6 bases and J 3 bases; nucleotides not matched to a gene: 11. Germline assignment: CDR1 MNHNS and CDR2 SASEGT. The CDR3 runs 15 residues. This clone was recorded a few times. This table comes from immunoSEQ multiplex PCR, and its TCRdb copy is limited to in-frame clones, with some not included. The table includes fewer than 55,000 clones, approximately 80% detected once. This receptor was identified in an adult with an advanced solid tumor such as melanoma, head and neck, liver or kidney cancer. The chain uses TRBV6-1 and TRBJ2-7, with 7 positions matching TRBD1. Here the sequenced sample was CD4+ or CD8+ T cells sorted from blood, taken in a trial of the OX40 agonist ivuxolimab. The CDR3, as DNA: TGTGCCAGCAGGCCGGGGACAGCAGGTTTCTACGAGCAGTACTTC. Translating gives CASRPGTAGFYEQYF.